These 19 T cell receptor beta chains originate from one sample sequenced in a study of T cell changes during pregnancy in multiple sclerosis. Clones were sequenced by immunoSEQ multiplex PCR, and TCRdb holds only the in-frame ones, with some missing. The sample holds tens of thousands of clones, 92% seen once. Material: peripheral blood, obtained in the second trimester of pregnancy. Receptors were obtained from a female donor in good health, enrolled as a control in a pregnancy study.

J is TRBJ1-3 and V is TRBV6-6; D gene unclear. Germline CDR1 is MNHNY and CDR2 is SVGAGI (reference sequence). The length of the CDR3 is 14 residues. Trimming removed 0 bases at V and 7 bases at J, with 10 bases between. The CDR3 coding sequence is TGTGCCAGCAGTTACTCGATACCCGGGAACACCATATATTTT. As protein: CASSYSIPGNTIYF.

The V gene is TRBV5-4, the J gene TRBJ2-2; 9 bases are shared with TRBD2. The CDR3 extends over 17 amino acids. From germline, CDR1 is SGHNT and CDR2 YYREEE (reference sequence). The V gene end was trimmed by 0 bases and the J gene end by 3 bases; junction bases not matched to a gene: 6. The DNA of the CDR3 is TGTGCCAGCAGCTTGGGTAGCGGGGGACCGGACACCGGGGAGCTGTTTTTT. It translates to CASSLGSGGPDTGELFF.

This clone was detected only a few times. The chain is built from TRBV18 and TRBJ1-1, with D perhaps TRBD1 (5 bases). CDR3 size: 13 residues. Germline values: CDR1 KGHSH, CDR2 LQKENI. Trimming removed 5 bases from V and 1 base from J, with 8 bases in between. CDR3 sequence reads: CASSGAGNTEAFF. The CDR3 nucleotides are TGTGCCAGCTCAGGGGCCGGGAACACTGAAGCTTTCTTT.

The chain recombines TRBV5-1 with TRBJ2-1; 12 bases are a match to TRBD2. The CDR3 totals 15 residues. Trimming took 5 bases from V and 5 from J; bases not matched to a gene: 5. Germline CDR1 SGHRS, CDR2 YFSETQ. CDR3 bases: TGCGCCAGCAGTCGGACTAGCGGGACACACAATGAGCAGTTCTTC. The encoded protein is CASSRTSGTHNEQFF. The full variable domain, rest sourced from reference TRBV5-1 and TRBJ2-1, is KAGVTQTPRYLIKTRGQQVTLSCSPISGHRSVSWYQQTPGQGLQFLFEYFSETQRNKGNFPGRFSGRQFSNSRSEMNVSTLELGDSALYLCASSRTSGTHNEQFFGPGTRLTVL.

The chain links TRBV2 to TRBJ2-1, with 10 bases fitting TRBD1. There are 14 residues in the CDR3. Germline loops: CDR1 SNHLY, CDR2 FYNNEI. Trimming cost V 2 bases and J 10 bases; bases outside gene matches: 5. The CDR3 region is CASSERDRGQEQFF. In DNA, the CDR3 is TGTGCCAGCAGTGAAAGGGACAGGGGACAAGAGCAGTTCTTC.

The chain has TRBV2 and TRBJ2-1; TRBD1 might be the D (6 bases). CDR3 length: 14 amino acids. Germline loops: CDR1 SNHLY, CDR2 FYNNEI. V shed 11 bases and J shed 4 bases, with 18 bases lying between them. DNA of the CDR3: TGTGCCGGATACAGGGATAGAAAATACAATGAGCAGTTCTTC. It is translated as CAGYRDRKYNEQFF. The full variable domain, its missing parts supplied by reference TRBV2 and TRBJ2-1, is EPEVTQTPSHQVTQMGQEVILRCVPISNHLYFYWYRQILGQKVEFLVSFYNNEISEKSEIFDDQFSVERPDGSNFTLKIRSTKLEDSAMYFCAGYRDRKYNEQFFGPGTRLTVL.

The CDR3 DNA reads as TGTGCCAGCAGTTTGGCGGGACAGGCAATCATGGGAAACACCATATATTTT. Its protein product is CASSLAGQAIMGNTIYF. The chain carries TRBV28 and TRBJ1-3, with 8 bases fitting TRBD1. Germline assignment: CDR1 MDHEN and CDR2 SYDVKM. The CDR3 covers 17 residues. The trim removed 3 bases at V and 4 bases at J, leaving 11 bases unmatched. The full variable domain, completed using reference TRBV28 and TRBJ1-3, is DVKVTQSSRYLVKRTGEKVFLECVQDMDHENMFWYRQDPGLGLRLIYFSYDVKMKEKGDIPEGYSVSREKKERFSLILESASTNQTSMYLCASSLAGQAIMGNTIYFGEGSWLTVV.

CDR3 in amino acids: CSAGREETQYF. For the CDR3, the DNA is TGCAGTGCCGGGAGAGAAGAGACCCAGTACTTC. The chain carries TRBV20-1 and TRBJ2-5; D perhaps matches TRBD2 (6 bases). The length of the CDR3 is 11 residues. Germline V gene lookup returns CDR1 DFQATT and CDR2 SNEGSKA (reference sequence). Trimming pared 6 bases from V and 3 bases from J, leaving 8 bases between.

The chain employs TRBV11-2 and TRBJ1-2; no firm D call. The CDR3 extends over 15 amino acids. The ends were cut back, 5 bases at V and 3 bases at J, with 16 bases in the middle. Germline values: CDR1 SGHAT, CDR2 FQNNGV. The CDR3 nucleotides are TGTGCCAGCAGCCCGATGGGCCAGTTATACTATGGCTACACCTTC. Protein sequence: CASSPMGQLYYGYTF.

The genes are TRBV29-1 and TRBJ2-3; 7 bases map to TRBD1. V lost 7 bases, J lost 6 bases, and 13 bases stayed unmatched. Per the germline V gene, CDR1 is SQVTM and CDR2 is ANQGSEA. The length of the CDR3 is 14 residues. This CDR3 reads CSDLRDSDEDTQYF. DNA of the CDR3: TGCAGCGACCTAAGGGACAGCGATGAGGATACGCAGTATTTT.

V is TRBV5-1 and J is TRBJ2-1; 9 bases line up with TRBD1. Germline CDR1 and CDR2: SGHRS and YFSETQ. The CDR3 totals 15 residues. Trimming took 2 bases from V and 6 from J; bases not matched to a gene: 6. The CDR3 sequence is CASSFGQGQVNEQFF. Written as DNA, the CDR3 is TGCGCCAGCAGCTTTGGACAGGGGCAAGTCAATGAGCAGTTCTTC.

V gene TRBV7-9 combines with J gene TRBJ1-6; possible D gene TRBD1, 6 bases. The V gene lost 5 bases and the J gene lost 1 base, with 12 bases spanning the gap. Germline V gene data show CDR1 as SEHNR and CDR2 as FQNEAQ (reference sequence). The CDR3 totals 16 residues. CDR3 in DNA: TGTGCCAGCAGCCCCGGACAGCCATCCTATAATTCACCCCTCCACTTT. Amino acids: CASSPGQPSYNSPLHF.

The rearrangement uses TRBV4-2 and TRBJ2-1; 7 bases map to TRBD2. The CDR3 has 17 amino acids. CDR1 LGHNA and CDR2 YNFKEQ come from the germline V gene. Trimming cost V 2 bases and J 5 bases; bases outside gene matches: 12. The CDR3 protein is CASSQMGFRDYHNEQFF. CDR3 in DNA: TGTGCCAGCAGCCAAATGGGGTTCCGGGACTACCACAATGAGCAGTTCTTC.

The chain combines TRBV18 with TRBJ2-7; TRBD1 matches at 8 bases. V shed 4 bases, J shed 1 base, and the junction held 6 bases outside the gene matches. The CDR3 extends over 15 amino acids. The germline CDR1 and CDR2 sequences are KGHSH and LQKENI. The CDR3 is CASSQGQGNSYEQYF. The CDR3 DNA reads TGTGCCAGCTCACAAGGACAGGGAAATTCCTACGAGCAGTACTTC.

The rearrangement joins TRBV19 to TRBJ1-3; unclear D gene. Germline CDR1 LNHDA, CDR2 SQIVND (reference sequence). V shed 5 bases and J shed 4 bases, with 15 bases lying between them. CDR3 size: 15 residues. DNA for the CDR3: TGTGCCAGTAGTGACCCACTGACTTGGGGAAACACCATATATTTT. This sequence encodes CASSDPLTWGNTIYF. Using reference TRBV19 and TRBJ1-3 for the parts outside the CDR3, the full variable domain is DGGITQSPKYLFRKEGQNVTLSCEQNLNHDAMYWYRQDPGQGLRLIYYSQIVNDFQKGDIAEGYSVSREKKESFPLTVTSAQKNPTAFYLCASSDPLTWGNTIYFGEGSWLTVV.

The V call is TRBV7-9, the J call TRBJ1-5; D not resolved. The CDR3 loop spans 12 amino acids. Germline V gene data show CDR1 as SEHNR and CDR2 as FQNEAQ (reference sequence). V lost 3 bases and J 8 bases, leaving 8 bases between the germline ends. CDR3 loop: CASSFDREPQHF. Here the CDR3 DNA reads TGTGCCAGCAGCTTTGATCGGGAGCCCCAGCATTTT.

The chain couples TRBV21-1 to TRBJ1-6; the DNA was not compared with TRBD1, the D call given in the table. TRBV21-1 is classified as a pseudogene. The CDR3 has 17 amino acids. DNA for the CDR3: TGTGCCAGACCAAAACAGGGGGCGAGGTCCTATAATTCACCCCTCCACTTT. Translation: CARPKQGARSYNSPLHF.

CDR3 in DNA: TGTGCCAGCAGCTTAAATCGTGCAGGGGTTAATGAAAAACTGTTTTTT. This translates into CASSLNRAGVNEKLFF. The rearrangement uses TRBV7-3 and TRBJ1-4; D might be TRBD1 (6 bases). V lost 1 base and J lost 4, with 13 bases in between. The CDR3 is 16 residues long. Germline V gives CDR1 SGHTA, CDR2 FQGTGA.

The chain joins TRBV6-5 to TRBJ1-4; D is possibly TRBD1 (6 bases). Trimming removed 7 bases from V and 8 bases from J, with 11 bases in between. Germline assignment: CDR1 MNHEY and CDR2 SVGAGI. The length of the CDR3 is 12 residues. The CDR3: CASKQGTEKLFF. The CDR3 DNA reads as TGTGCCAGCAAACAGGGTACGGAAAAACTGTTTTTT.